These T cell receptor beta chains were read from a single sample in a study of radiotherapy plus CTLA-4 blockade in lung cancer. Profiled with immunoSEQ multiplex PCR; TCRdb holds only in-frame clones, not every one. The repertoire holds about 98,000 clones, with 75% to 85% as singletons. Sample: peripheral blood, taken from a patient treated with radiotherapy plus ipilimumab. The receptor source for this set is a human donor with non-small cell lung cancer who had a partial response to radiotherapy plus ipilimumab. The conserved cysteine and the conserved F or W are not part of the CDR3 here. Each record gives: V gene, CDR3 protein.

TRBV29-1	SADRGSTEAF
TRBV10-1	ASRPGLAGGNGELF
TRBV5-1	ASSLGGGLTDTQY
TRBV5-1	ASIGLDQETQY
TRBV7-9	ASSLTSVVGELF
TRBV10-1	ASSEDRSTQETQY
TRBV11-2	ASSLFSTEAF
TRBV7-8	ASSQRGGDQPQH
TRBV7-9	ASSRRAGAGANVLT
TRBV7-3	ASSHSGGEQY
TRBV10-1	ASTSGTGDTQY
TRBV5-1	ASSTGTSGSTSGELF
TRBV9	ASSVATYNEQF
TRBV7-3	ASSWPPQETQY
TRBV6-6	ASTIGRERGGYT
TRBV2	ASALTVDQPQH
TRBV7-9	ASSLQGQGAEEQY
TRBV18	ASSPPTRNTEAF
TRBV15	ATSRRLQETQY
TRBV28	ASSFSIAGPNTGELF
TRBV28	ASSSGTGNNSPLH
TRBV19	ASSGTRSYEQY
TRBV11-3	ASSPLATGELF
TRBV7-6	ASSLSSGTDTQY
TRBV11-2	ASSPLYEQF
TRBV7-3	ASSEAPSTAYEQY
TRBV5-1	ASSLAGDVETQY